This passage covers 11 T cell receptor beta chains from one sample sequenced in a study of shared clonotypes between healthy human individuals. Clones were sequenced by immunoSEQ multiplex PCR, and TCRdb holds only the in-frame ones, with some missing. The top ten hold about an eighth of the sample, which has roughly 500,000 clones, about 82% seen once. Material: PBMCs. The receptors were gathered from a middle-aged woman in good health. Some clones in this sample may be carry-over from other donors' samples.

This clone was observed a handful of times. The chain combines TRBV6-5 with TRBJ2-7; TRBD2 is a possible D gene (5 bases). V shed 5 bases and J shed 3 bases, with 11 bases lying between them. The CDR3 covers 13 residues. Germline CDR1 MNHEY, CDR2 SVGAGI. The CDR3 protein is CASSISLGYEQYF. The CDR3 region has the DNA TGTGCCAGCAGTATTTCACTAGGCTACGAGCAGTACTTC.

The CDR3 nucleotides read TGTGCCAGCAGTGCCCCGGGTAGGGGGTCCTTCTTAGCCAAAAACATTCAGTACTTC. Protein sequence: CASSAPGRGSFLAKNIQYF. The chain joins TRBV6-1 to TRBJ2-4, with D perhaps TRBD1 (6 bases). Deletions cut 4 bases from V and 0 bases from J, with 22 bases between. Germline CDR1 and CDR2: MNHNS and SASEGT. The CDR3 has 19 residues.

Only a few counts were recorded for this clone. This chain joins TRBV5-6 and TRBJ1-4; 8 bases match TRBD1. The V and J ends lost 4 bases and 10 bases, in that order; junction bases with no gene match: 6. The CDR3 covers 13 residues. The germline CDR1 and CDR2 sequences are SGHDT and YYEEEE. The CDR3 nucleotides read TGTGCCAGCAGCCCACAGGGGGTCGGAAAACTGTTTTTT. Translated: CASSPQGVGKLFF.

The chain is built from TRBV9 and TRBJ1-5; 7 bases align to TRBD1. Germline lookup yields CDR1 SGDLS and CDR2 YYNGEE. The CDR3 covers 15 residues. The trim removed 4 bases at V and 6 bases at J, leaving 10 bases unmatched. DNA of the CDR3: TGTGCCAGCAGCAATACAGGGGATCGTGGTCAGCCCCAGCATTTT. It is translated as CASSNTGDRGQPQHF.

The chain joins TRBV28 to TRBJ1-5; D unresolved. The CDR3 loop spans 14 amino acids. CDR1 and CDR2 (germline): MDHEN, SYDVKM. Trimming cost V 6 bases and J 1 base, with 10 bases left between them. The CDR3 loop is CASRVGGSNQPQHF. Here the CDR3 DNA reads TGTGCCAGCAGGGTAGGCGGAAGCAATCAGCCCCAGCATTTT.

The gene calls are TRBV11-2 and TRBJ2-7; 9 bases are a match to TRBD2. CDR3 size: 15 residues. Germline CDR1 SGHAT, CDR2 FQNNGV. J lost 4 bases, V lost 3 bases, and 7 bases had no gene match. CDR3 nucleotide sequence: TGTGCCAGCAGCTTTGATAGCGGGAGTCCTTACGAGCAGTACTTC. This gives the protein CASSFDSGSPYEQYF.

This sequence joins TRBV5-1 and TRBJ1-3; D remains ambiguous. This CDR3 spans 17 amino acids. The V and J ends lost 1 base and 0 bases respectively, with 14 bases between them. Germline values: CDR1 SGHRS, CDR2 YFSETQ. The CDR3 here is CASSLRPHGSSGNTIYF. The CDR3, as DNA: TGCGCCAGCAGCTTGCGTCCCCATGGGAGCTCTGGAAACACCATATATTTT. Supplemented by reference TRBV5-1 and TRBJ1-3, the full variable domain reads KAGVTQTPRYLIKTRGQQVTLSCSPISGHRSVSWYQQTPGQGLQFLFEYFSETQRNKGNFPGRFSGRQFSNSRSEMNVSTLELGDSALYLCASSLRPHGSSGNTIYFGEGSWLTVV.

The V gene is TRBV25-1, the J gene TRBJ2-7, with 7 bases identical to TRBD2. The CDR3 totals 15 residues. V trimming: 2 bases; J trimming: 6 bases; junction bases outside the gene matches: 10. Germline V gene data show CDR1 as MGHDK and CDR2 as SYGVNS. The CDR3, as DNA: TGTGCCAGCAGTGAAACCGGGACTATTGGTTCCGAGCAGTACTTC. Translating gives CASSETGTIGSEQYF.

This clone was recorded only once. This rearrangement joins TRBV4-1 to TRBJ2-3; D not certain. This CDR3 has 14 amino acids. The germline CDR1 and CDR2 sequences are MGHRA and YSYEKL. The V and J ends lost 4 bases and 6 bases respectively, with 14 bases between them. DNA for the CDR3: TGCGCCAGCAGCCTCCCTTCGCGGCCCGATACGCAGTATTTT. Amino acids: CASSLPSRPDTQYF.

This chain links TRBV30 with TRBJ2-2, with 11 positions matching TRBD2. This CDR3 is 17 amino acids long. The J segment lost 4 bases and the V segment lost 3 bases, leaving 10 bases of the junction unmatched. Germline V gives CDR1 GTSNPN, CDR2 SVGIG (reference sequence). DNA of the CDR3: TGTGCCTGGAGGGTGCTTAGCGGGAGGGGAATCACCGGGGAGCTGTTTTTT. Residues: CAWRVLSGRGITGELFF.

The CDR3 protein is CATIFDGARDTEAFF. CDR3 nucleotide sequence: TGTGCCACGATATTCGATGGGGCAAGGGACACTGAAGCTTTCTTT. This chain connects TRBV10-3 to TRBJ1-1; the D gene is possibly TRBD1 (5 bases). V was shortened by 10 bases and J by 3 bases, with 21 bases between the two germline ends. The CDR3 sequence is 15 residues long. Germline CDR1 and CDR2: ENHRY and SYGVKD.